These 27 T cell receptor beta chains came from one sample sequenced in a study of brain T cells in children with intractable seizures. The method was immunoSEQ multiplex PCR; TCRdb's version includes in-frame clones alone and lacks a portion of them. In the table there are 62,000 or so clones, about 96% of which are singletons. Sequenced here: peripheral blood, sampled at surgery. The origin of the receptors is a boy under two years old with focal cortical dysplasia and intractable seizures.

The chain couples TRBV5-6 to TRBJ1-5, with D uncertain. The V end lost 1 base, the J end lost 3 bases, and 8 bases lay between the germline ends. The CDR3 loop spans 14 amino acids. Germline CDR1 and CDR2: SGHDT and YYEEEE. CDR3 amino acids: CASSLWVDNQPQHF. In DNA form, the CDR3 reads TGTGCCAGCAGCTTGTGGGTAGACAATCAGCCCCAGCATTTT.

This chain connects TRBV19 to TRBJ1-2; 8 bases line up with TRBD1. V shed 3 bases, J shed 4 bases, and the junction held 10 bases outside the gene matches. There are 16 residues in the CDR3. Germline lookup yields CDR1 LNHDA and CDR2 SQIVND (reference sequence). The CDR3 spells CASSMPVGQGIYGYTF. For the CDR3, the DNA is TGTGCCAGTAGTATGCCCGTCGGACAGGGAATCTATGGCTACACCTTC.

The rearrangement uses TRBV5-1 and TRBJ1-1, with D tentatively TRBD1 (5 bases). Germline-derived CDR1 and CDR2 are SGHRS and YFSETQ. The length of the CDR3 is 14 residues. With 0 bases removed from V and 5 bases from J, the gap between germline ends came to 11 bases. The CDR3 spells CASSLVQGGTEAFF. DNA of the CDR3: TGCGCCAGCAGCTTGGTCCAGGGCGGAACTGAAGCTTTCTTT.

This clone has only a few counts. CDR3 in amino acids: CASSQDMTGFYEQYF. CDR3 sequence (DNA): TGTGCCAGCAGCCAAGATATGACAGGGTTCTACGAGCAGTACTTC. The rearrangement uses TRBV14 and TRBJ2-7; 7 positions agree with TRBD1. Germline V CDR1 and CDR2: SGHDN, FVKESK. This CDR3 contains 15 residues. After removal of 0 bases from V and 3 bases from J, the junction contained 5 bases not matched to a gene.

This chain joins TRBV5-1 and TRBJ2-1; tentatively, D is TRBD2 (6 bases). Trimming pared 4 bases from V and 8 bases from J, leaving 19 bases between. This CDR3 comprises 15 residues. Per germline, CDR1 SGHRS and CDR2 YFSETQ. CDR3 in amino acids: CASSDGRGYGDEQFF. CDR3 bases: TGCGCCAGCAGCGACGGGCGGGGCTACGGGGATGAGCAGTTCTTC.

The chain is built from TRBV7-9 and TRBJ1-4; D is perhaps TRBD1 (5 bases). The germline V gene encodes CDR1 SEHNR and CDR2 FQNEAQ (reference sequence). The ends were cut back, 2 bases at V and 0 bases at J, with 19 bases in the middle. CDR3 length: 19 residues. The CDR3 loop reads CASSLNLGWGTSTNEKLFF. In nucleotides, the CDR3 is TGTGCCAGCAGCTTAAATTTAGGGTGGGGCACCTCAACTAATGAAAAACTGTTTTTT. Supplemented by reference TRBV7-9 and TRBJ1-4, the full variable domain reads DTGVSQNPRHKITKRGQNVTFRCDPISEHNRLYWYRQTLGQGPEFLTYFQNEAQLEKSRLLSDRFSAERPKGSFSTLEIQRTEQGDSAMYLCASSLNLGWGTSTNEKLFFGSGTQLSVL.

The chain links TRBV6-5 to TRBJ1-1; no definite D call. Trimming shortened V by 5 bases and J by 3 bases, and 7 bases separated the two germline ends. Germline V gives CDR1 MNHEY, CDR2 SVGAGI. The CDR3 is made up of 12 amino acids. CDR3 sequence (DNA): TGTGCCAGCAGTATTAGGGACACTGAAGCTTTCTTT. Its translation: CASSIRDTEAFF.

This rearrangement joins TRBV20-1 to TRBJ2-3; D is possibly TRBD2 (6 bases). V was trimmed by 3 bases and J by 2 bases, leaving 9 bases between them. The CDR3 has 13 amino acids. The germline gives CDR1 DFQATT, CDR2 SNEGSKA (reference sequence). The CDR3 DNA sequence: TGCAGTGCTAGTGGACTATACACAGATACGCAGTATTTT. Translation gives CSASGLYTDTQYF.

This clone was recorded once. The CDR3 sequence: CAIRKHRVMANSPLHF. The CDR3 bases are TGTGCCATCAGGAAGCACAGGGTAATGGCGAATTCACCCCTCCACTTT. The rearrangement uses TRBV10-3 and TRBJ1-6; maybe TRBD1 (6 bases). Trimming took off 6 bases at V and 7 bases at J, with 19 bases between the two ends. Germline assignment: CDR1 ENHRY and CDR2 SYGVKD. There are 16 residues in the CDR3.

This sequence joins TRBV5-1 and TRBJ2-4, with D perhaps being TRBD1 or TRBD2 (7 bases each). V was clipped by 0 bases and J by 0 bases, with 25 bases between them. This CDR3 spans 21 amino acids. Per germline, CDR1 SGHRS and CDR2 YFSETQ. CDR3: CASSLATTGGRGPIAKNIQYF. The DNA for the CDR3 is TGCGCCAGCAGCTTGGCCACTACGGGGGGTAGGGGGCCTATAGCCAAAAACATTCAGTACTTC.

This clone was detected only a few times. The rearrangement joins TRBV5-4 to TRBJ1-2, with TRBD1 as a possible D gene (6 bases). The V and J ends lost 5 bases and 3 bases respectively, with 17 bases between them. The CDR3 has 15 amino acids. The germline CDR1 and CDR2 sequences are SGHNT and YYREEE (reference sequence). Here the CDR3 DNA reads TGTGCCAGCAGGATTTTACGGGACACCTACTATGGCTACACCTTC. Amino acids: CASRILRDTYYGYTF.

CDR3 loop: CASSVDLENSYEQYF. DNA of the CDR3: TGTGCCAGCAGCGTAGATCTGGAGAACTCCTACGAGCAGTACTTC. This chain uses TRBV9 with TRBJ2-7; no clear D gene. The CDR3 contains 15 residues. The V gene lost 0 bases and the J gene lost 0 bases, with 10 bases spanning the gap. Germline CDR1 reads SGDLS; CDR2 reads YYNGEE. Full variable domain (rest looked up from reference TRBV9 and TRBJ2-7): DSGVTQTPKHLITATGQRVTLRCSPRSGDLSVYWYQQSLDQGLQFLIQYYNGEERAKGNILERFSAQQFPDLHSELNLSSLELGDSALYFCASSVDLENSYEQYFGPGTRLTVT.

The J gene is TRBJ1-4, the V gene TRBV6-1; D is uncertain. Germline lookup yields CDR1 MNHNS and CDR2 SASEGT. V lost 1 base and J lost 6, with 12 bases in between. The CDR3 is 15 amino acids. This CDR3 reads CASSEVWQFYEKLFF. The DNA of the CDR3 is TGTGCCAGCAGTGAAGTTTGGCAGTTTTATGAAAAACTGTTTTTT.

The CDR3 here is CASSRLTGLDYGYTF. For the CDR3, the DNA is TGTGCCAGCTCACGCCTAACAGGGTTGGACTATGGCTACACCTTC. The chain employs TRBV18 and TRBJ1-2; tentatively, D is TRBD1 (6 bases). The V and J ends lost 4 bases and 3 bases respectively, with 15 bases between them. The CDR3 extends over 15 amino acids. Looked up from germline, CDR1 is KGHSH and CDR2 is LQKENI. The full variable domain, rest sourced from reference TRBV18 and TRBJ1-2, is NAGVMQNPRHLVRRRGQEARLRCSPMKGHSHVYWYRQLPEEGLKFMVYLQKENIIDESGMPKERFSAEFPKEGPSILRIQQVVRGDSAAYFCASSRLTGLDYGYTFGSGTRLTVV.

The gene calls are TRBV11-2 and TRBJ2-3; 12 bases fit TRBD2. This CDR3 is 17 amino acids long. From germline, CDR1 is SGHAT and CDR2 FQNNGV. J was trimmed by 5 bases and V by 4 bases; bases with no gene match: 10. The CDR3 here is CASSYLAGGQLIDTQYF. CDR3 bases: TGTGCCAGCAGCTATCTAGCGGGGGGGCAGTTGATAGATACGCAGTATTTT. Using reference TRBV11-2 and TRBJ2-3 for the parts outside the CDR3, the full variable domain is EAGVAQSPRYKIIEKRQSVAFWCNPISGHATLYWYQQILGQGPKLLIQFQNNGVVDDSQLPKDRFSAERLKGVDSTLKIQPAKLEDSAVYLCASSYLAGGQLIDTQYFGPGTRLTVL.

This clone was recorded only once. The V call is TRBV5-1, the J call TRBJ2-5; D may be TRBD2 (6 bases). V was clipped by 2 bases and J by 4 bases, with 12 bases between them. Germline V lookup: CDR1 SGHRS, CDR2 YFSETQ. This CDR3 is 14 amino acids long. The CDR3 DNA is TGCGCCAGCAGCTTCGCGGCGGGACGAGAGACCCAGTACTTC. This translates into CASSFAAGRETQYF.

This clone was detected only a few times. The J gene is TRBJ1-4, the V gene TRBV12-3 or TRBV12-4; a weak D match, TRBD1 (5 bases). Deletions cut 6 bases from V and 3 bases from J, with 8 bases between. This CDR3 is 13 amino acids long. The CDR3, as DNA: TGTGCCAGCAGCCTGGGACCTAATGAAAAACTGTTTTTT. Its translation is CASSLGPNEKLFF.

The V gene is TRBV28, the J gene TRBJ2-5, with D unresolved. The V gene's germline CDR1 is MDHEN and CDR2 SYDVKM. Trimming took off 3 bases at V and 0 bases at J, with 11 bases between the two ends. The CDR3 extends over 15 amino acids. The CDR3 DNA reads TGTGCCAGCAGTTTCTGGGCTGAGGACCAAGAGACCCAGTACTTC. This gives the protein CASSFWAEDQETQYF.

The gene calls are TRBV6-1 and TRBJ2-1; perhaps D is TRBD1 or TRBD2 (6 bases each). Trimming pared 0 bases from V and 6 bases from J, leaving 18 bases between. This CDR3 has 17 amino acids. Germline lookup yields CDR1 MNHNS and CDR2 SASEGT. CDR3 protein: CASSEARRRTAGNEQFF. The CDR3 coding sequence is TGTGCCAGCAGTGAAGCGCGGAGAAGGACAGCGGGCAATGAGCAGTTCTTC.

V gene TRBV3-1 (or the pseudogene TRBV3-2) combines with J gene TRBJ2-4; 10 bases line up with TRBD1. V was clipped by 1 base and J by 7 bases; unmatched bases: 1. CDR1 LGHDT and CDR2 YNNKEL come from the germline V gene (reference sequence). This CDR3 spans 14 amino acids. The CDR3 loop is CASSQGQGANIQYF. The CDR3 nucleotides read TGTGCCAGCAGCCAAGGACAGGGGGCGAACATTCAGTACTTC.

The rearrangement uses TRBV7-9 and TRBJ1-1, with D unclear. The CDR3 runs 16 residues. Between the trimmed V and J ends, which lost 2 bases and 1 base, there was a span of 14 bases. Per germline, CDR1 SEHNR and CDR2 FQNEAQ (reference sequence). CDR3: CASSLPPWRRNTEAFF. CDR3 nucleotides: TGTGCCAGCAGCTTACCCCCGTGGCGGAGGAACACTGAAGCTTTCTTT. Looking up the rest from reference TRBV7-9 and TRBJ1-1 gives the full variable domain: DTGVSQNPRHKITKRGQNVTFRCDPISEHNRLYWYRQTLGQGPEFLTYFQNEAQLEKSRLLSDRFSAERPKGSFSTLEIQRTEQGDSAMYLCASSLPPWRRNTEAFFGQGTRLTVV.

CDR3 residues: CASSEWDSRSTDTQYF. The CDR3 DNA reads as TGTGCCAGCAGTGAGTGGGACAGCAGATCCACAGATACGCAGTATTTT. The rearrangement joins TRBV6-1 to TRBJ2-3; 7 positions match TRBD1. J lost 2 bases, V lost 3 bases, and 8 bases had no gene match. This CDR3 has 16 residues. Germline lookup yields CDR1 MNHNS and CDR2 SASEGT.

The chain links TRBV19 to TRBJ2-7; 8 bases are shared with TRBD1. CDR1 is LNHDA and CDR2 is SQIVND in the germline V gene (reference sequence). J was trimmed by 7 bases and V by 3 bases; bases with no gene match: 11. CDR3 length: 15 residues. CDR3 in amino acids: CASSIETGAPGEQYF. The CDR3 DNA is TGTGCCAGTAGTATTGAGACAGGGGCGCCCGGGGAGCAGTACTTC. Drawing the rest from reference TRBV19 and TRBJ2-7, the complete variable domain is DGGITQSPKYLFRKEGQNVTLSCEQNLNHDAMYWYRQDPGQGLRLIYYSQIVNDFQKGDIAEGYSVSREKKESFPLTVTSAQKNPTAFYLCASSIETGAPGEQYFGPGTRLTVT.

This clone was observed a few times. The chain carries TRBV28 and TRBJ1-5, with D unresolved. CDR1 and CDR2 from the germline V gene are MDHEN and SYDVKM. This CDR3 has 14 residues. Trimming took 6 bases from V and 4 from J, leaving 13 bases between them. The CDR3 protein is CASRFIRVNQPQHF. The DNA for the CDR3 is TGTGCCAGCAGATTTATTCGGGTAAATCAGCCCCAGCATTTT.

The chain carries TRBV10-1 and TRBJ1-5, with 10 bases matching TRBD1. The V gene end was trimmed by 8 bases and the J gene end by 4 bases; junction bases not matched to a gene: 5. The CDR3 totals 14 residues. Germline CDR1 WNHNN, CDR2 SYGVQD (reference sequence). For the CDR3, the DNA is TGCGCCAGCGAGCGGGACAGGGGAAATCAGCCCCAGCATTTT. It yields the protein CASERDRGNQPQHF.

The V and J genes are TRBV28 and TRBJ2-1; weak D call: TRBD1 (6 bases). The V gene's germline CDR1 is MDHEN and CDR2 SYDVKM. Trimming removed 2 bases from V and 8 bases from J, with 13 bases in between. This CDR3 is built from 14 residues. The CDR3 is CASSLGQGLDEQFF. The CDR3 bases are TGTGCCAGCAGTTTAGGGCAGGGGCTCGATGAGCAGTTCTTC.

This chain links TRBV28 with TRBJ1-2; 7 bases match TRBD1. Germline CDR1 MDHEN, CDR2 SYDVKM. With 5 bases clipped from V and 3 bases from J, the junction kept 24 bases outside the gene matches. The CDR3 sequence is 20 residues long. The DNA for the CDR3 is TGTGCCAGCAGTCTGGTGTCTACACCCGAGACAGGGTCGTTTGACTATGGCTACACCTTC. It translates to CASSLVSTPETGSFDYGYTF.